Each of the 21 T cell receptor beta chains below was sequenced from the same sample in a study of human T cells and chemical hapten exposure (dated by TCRdb to 2020 to 2023). Libraries came from RACE. Sequenced on a NextSeq 500. The raw public reads went through TCRdb reprocessing: fastp at Q25, MiXCR clone calling, in-frame beta chains kept. Rows merge per CDR3 protein into single entries with the most common DNA and genes. This sample is represented by around 300,000 distinct CDR3 sequences; around 5.5% of them were singletons. The top ten hold around 8% of the sample. In the paper's terms, the time point label means: pre-sensitization, week 0. The treatment or condition label, as the study defines it: therapeutic diphenylcyclopropenone sensitization with weekly scalp DPC. The input for sequencing was whole blood, taken in connection with sensitization to the hapten diphenylcyclopropenone (DPC). These receptor sequences come from a woman aged 18-29 years with alopecia areata. Some clones in this sample may be carry-over from other donors' samples.

This chain joins TRBV29-1 and TRBJ2-7, with D tentatively TRBD2 (5 bases). There are 14 residues in the CDR3. V was shortened by 4 bases and J by 2 bases, with 15 bases between the two germline ends. Germline CDR1 reads SQVTM; CDR2 reads ANQGSEA. The CDR3 protein is CSVVGGNMPYEQYF. The CDR3 bases are TGCAGCGTTGTAGGAGGAAATATGCCCTACGAGCAGTACTTC.

This clonotype was counted between two and nine times. The chain recombines TRBV5-1 with TRBJ2-7; possibly TRBD2 for D (6 bases). The CDR3 consists of 15 residues. Germline assignment: CDR1 SGHRS and CDR2 YFSETQ. Deletions cut 4 bases from V and 0 bases from J, with 14 bases between. The CDR3 sequence is CASSPSTGGSYEQYF. Written as DNA, the CDR3 is TGCGCCAGCAGCCCGTCGACCGGGGGCTCCTACGAGCAGTACTTC.

This clonotype occurred a few times. The rearrangement joins TRBV27 to TRBJ1-6; no firm D call. Trimming stripped 0 bases from V and 10 bases from J, with 7 bases between. Germline values: CDR1 MNHEY, CDR2 SMNVEV (reference sequence). CDR3 length equals 13 residues. The CDR3 here is CASSLSLSSPLHF. The CDR3 DNA is TGTGCCAGCAGTTTATCTTTGTCCTCACCCCTCCACTTT.

This rearrangement joins TRBV24-1 to TRBJ2-3, with 9 bases matching TRBD1. V lost 3 bases and J lost 6; bases outside the gene matches: 6. The CDR3 contains 15 residues. Per germline, CDR1 KGHDR and CDR2 SFDVKD. Written as DNA, the CDR3 is TGTGCCACCAGTGATCCGGGACAGGGAGCCGATACGCAGTATTTT. Translation gives CATSDPGQGADTQYF.

In its sample, this clonotype was seen a few times. The chain recombines TRBV6-2 or TRBV6-3 with TRBJ1-2, with D unclear. This CDR3 is built from 15 residues. V lost 5 bases and J lost 7, with 20 bases in between. Germline lookup yields CDR1 MNHEY and CDR2 SVGEGT. CDR3 in amino acids: CASSPPRGVSIGYTF. CDR3 DNA: TGTGCCAGCAGTCCCCCCAGAGGAGTATCCATTGGCTACACCTTC.

This clonotype was seen at least ten times. CDR3 nucleotide sequence: TGTGCCAGCAGCTTAGGGGGACAGAACTACGAGCAGTACTTC. Protein: CASSLGGQNYEQYF. V usage is TRBV7-8 and J usage is TRBJ2-7, with 7 bases identical to TRBD1. The V segment lost 1 base and the J segment 3 bases; nucleotides outside the gene matches: 3. Germline CDR1 reads SGHVS; CDR2 reads FQNEAQ. This CDR3 is built from 14 residues.

Details on this clonotype: This may be a read error, as it is one base from a much larger clone. The chain joins TRBV18 to TRBJ2-6; D is ambiguous. Germline V gene data show CDR1 as KGHSH and CDR2 as LQKENI. Deletions cut 5 bases from V and 0 bases from J, with 14 bases between. This CDR3 has 17 amino acids. CDR3 residues: CASSFVDAYSGANVLTF. In nucleotides, the CDR3 is TGTGCCAGCTCATTCGTGGACGCCTACTCTGGGGCCAACGTCCTGACTTTC.

The gene calls are TRBV15 and TRBJ1-5; tentative D call: TRBD1 (5 bases). CDR1 is LNHNV, CDR2 YYDKDF, per germline (reference sequence). The CDR3 runs 17 residues. The germline V and J ends were trimmed by 1 base and 2 bases, with 15 bases remaining between them. The CDR3 protein is CATSRGGQGQGNQPQHF. CDR3 bases: TGTGCCACCAGCAGAGGGGGCCAAGGGCAGGGCAATCAGCCCCAGCATTTT.

A few counts support this clonotype. The chain couples TRBV6-6 to TRBJ2-2, with 13 bases aligning to TRBD2. Germline assignment: CDR1 MNHNY and CDR2 SVGAGI (reference sequence). The CDR3 is 17 amino acids. Trimming cost V 5 bases and J 5 bases; bases outside gene matches: 8. DNA for the CDR3: TGTGCCAGCAGTCCCCATGGGACTAGCGGGGTTACCGGGGAGCTGTTTTTT. This codes for CASSPHGTSGVTGELFF.

This clonotype appeared many times. J is TRBJ1-1 and V is TRBV6-5; D is perhaps TRBD1 (5 bases). Trimming stripped 4 bases from V and 2 bases from J, with 17 bases between. The length of the CDR3 is 16 residues. Germline CDR1 reads MNHEY; CDR2 reads SVGAGI. Here the CDR3 reads CASSSPTVNLNTEAFF. The CDR3 bases are TGTGCCAGCAGTTCACCGACAGTCAACCTCAACACTGAAGCTTTCTTT.

This rearrangement joins TRBV5-4 to TRBJ1-2; D not certain. This CDR3 is 15 amino acids long. Germline V gene data show CDR1 as SGHNT and CDR2 as YYREEE (reference sequence). Trimming took off 0 bases at V and 2 bases at J, with 11 bases between the two ends. CDR3 in DNA: TGTGCCAGCAGCTTGGTCGCCAGCACGAACTATGGCTACACCTTC. It specifies CASSLVASTNYGYTF. Full variable domain (missing parts from reference TRBV5-4 and TRBJ1-2): ETGVTQSPTHLIKTRGQQVTLRCSSQSGHNTVSWYQQALGQGPQFIFQYYREEENGRGNFPPRFSGLQFPNYSSELNVNALELDDSALYLCASSLVASTNYGYTFGSGTRLTVV.

The table lists this clonotype with many counts. This chain joins TRBV20-1 and TRBJ1-5; 9 positions match TRBD1. The length of the CDR3 is 14 residues. Germline-derived CDR1 and CDR2 are DFQATT and SNEGSKA (reference sequence). V was pared by 1 base and J by 2 bases, with 0 bases of the junction left unmatched. CDR3: CSARGDRGNQPQHF. The CDR3 nucleotides are TGCAGTGCTAGAGGGGACAGGGGCAATCAGCCCCAGCATTTT.

This clonotype appeared many times. The chain combines TRBV15 with TRBJ1-4; D unresolved. This CDR3 is 14 amino acids long. The ends were cut back, 3 bases at V and 7 bases at J, with 12 bases in the middle. Germline V lookup: CDR1 LNHNV, CDR2 YYDKDF (reference sequence). The CDR3 loop is CATSRPSLSEKLFF. The CDR3, as DNA: TGTGCCACCAGCAGGCCGAGCTTGAGTGAAAAACTGTTTTTT.

The chain employs TRBV7-2 and TRBJ1-5; 9 nucleotides align to TRBD1. The CDR3 length is 16 residues. Germline loops: CDR1 SGHTA, CDR2 FQGNSA. V lost 7 bases, J lost 4 bases, and 11 bases stayed unmatched. The CDR3 DNA follows: TGTGCCAGCACCATTAATGGGGGGACAGGGAATCAGCCCCAGCATTTT. The encoded protein is CASTINGGTGNQPQHF.

The V gene is TRBV5-1, the J gene TRBJ2-1; D not resolved. Deletions cut 0 bases from V and 8 bases from J, with 9 bases between. Germline CDR1 SGHRS, CDR2 YFSETQ. The CDR3 has 13 residues. Here the CDR3 reads CASSLGKGDEQFF. The CDR3 bases are TGCGCCAGCAGCTTGGGGAAGGGCGATGAGCAGTTCTTC.

The rearrangement links TRBV9 to TRBJ1-6; 9 positions agree with TRBD1. The germline V gene has CDR1 SGDLS and CDR2 YYNGEE. There are 16 residues in the CDR3. Trimming removed 4 bases from V and 7 bases from J; junction bases left unmatched: 9. The CDR3 DNA reads TGTGCCAGCAGCCCGCCTTCGACAGGGGGAAATTCACCCCTCCACTTT. Protein product: CASSPPSTGGNSPLHF.

This clonotype came up a few times. This chain links TRBV25-1 with TRBJ2-5; a possible D gene is TRBD1 (6 bases). The germline V gene has CDR1 MGHDK and CDR2 SYGVNS. Trimming stripped 5 bases from V and 3 bases from J, with 10 bases between. CDR3 length: 13 residues. CDR3 coding DNA: TGTGCCAGCAGTAACAGGACAGAAGAGACCCAGTACTTC. It specifies CASSNRTEETQYF.

This clonotype occurred a few times. This chain uses TRBV12-3 or TRBV12-4 with TRBJ1-2; possible D gene TRBD1, 5 bases. The CDR3 sequence is 15 residues long. Deletions cut 2 bases from V and 0 bases from J, with 10 bases between. The CDR3 DNA reads as TGTGCCAGCAGTTTAATGGGGGGAGCTAACTATGGCTACACCTTC. Its translation is CASSLMGGANYGYTF.

There are a few counts of this clonotype. The chain recombines TRBV11-1 with TRBJ2-1; TRBD1 or TRBD2 may be the D gene (5 bases each). Trimming left V 6 bases short and J 2 bases short, with 14 bases between. Germline V gene lookup returns CDR1 SGHAT and CDR2 FQDESV (reference sequence). The CDR3 loop spans 15 amino acids. The CDR3 sequence is CASSQGGGAYNEQFF. The CDR3 DNA reads TGTGCCAGCAGTCAGGGTGGAGGAGCCTACAATGAGCAGTTCTTC.

The sample holds many counts of this clonotype. The V call is TRBV7-9, the J call TRBJ2-3, with TRBD2 matching 12 bases. Trimming cost V 5 bases and J 2 bases; bases outside gene matches: 5. The CDR3 extends over 16 amino acids. CDR1 SEHNR and CDR2 FQNEAQ come from the germline V gene (reference sequence). CDR3: CASSPSGGAITDTQYF. DNA for the CDR3: TGTGCCAGCAGCCCTAGCGGGGGGGCCATCACAGATACGCAGTATTTT. The full variable domain, rest sourced from reference TRBV7-9 and TRBJ2-3, is DTGVSQNPRHKITKRGQNVTFRCDPISEHNRLYWYRQTLGQGPEFLTYFQNEAQLEKSRLLSDRFSAERPKGSFSTLEIQRTEQGDSAMYLCASSPSGGAITDTQYFGPGTRLTVL.

This clonotype has more than one count but fewer than ten. The chain employs TRBV20-1 and TRBJ1-2, with 9 bases that match TRBD1. Germline V gene data show CDR1 as DFQATT and CDR2 as SNEGSKA (reference sequence). After removal of 1 base from V and 0 bases from J, the junction contained 3 bases not matched to a gene. The CDR3 spans 15 residues. The CDR3 is CSARVQGATNYGYTF. The CDR3 DNA is TGCAGTGCTAGAGTACAGGGGGCGACTAACTATGGCTACACCTTC.